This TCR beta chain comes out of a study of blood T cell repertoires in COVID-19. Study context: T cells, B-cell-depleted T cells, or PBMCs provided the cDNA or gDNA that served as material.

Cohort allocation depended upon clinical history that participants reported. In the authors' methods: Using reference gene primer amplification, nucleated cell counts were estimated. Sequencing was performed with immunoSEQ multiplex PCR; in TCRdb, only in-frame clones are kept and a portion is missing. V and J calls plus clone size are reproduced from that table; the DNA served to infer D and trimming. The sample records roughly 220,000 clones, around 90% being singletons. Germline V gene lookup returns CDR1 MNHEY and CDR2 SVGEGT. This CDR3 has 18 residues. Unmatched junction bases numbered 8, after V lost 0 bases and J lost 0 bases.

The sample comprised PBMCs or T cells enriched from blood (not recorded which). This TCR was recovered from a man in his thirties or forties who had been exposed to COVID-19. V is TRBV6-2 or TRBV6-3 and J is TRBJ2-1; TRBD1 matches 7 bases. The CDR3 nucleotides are TGTGCCAGCAGTTACTCGACAGGGTCCCCGACCTCCTACAATGAGCAGTTCTTC. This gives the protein CASSYSTGSPTSYNEQFF.